Following are 24 T cell receptor beta chains from one sample sequenced in a study of blood T cell repertoires in COVID-19. TCRdb's copy holds only in-frame clones and misses some; the assay was immunoSEQ multiplex PCR. The table includes 150,000 to 200,000 clones, roughly 93% detected once. Sequenced material: peripheral blood. The source is a woman aged 45-59 years with acute or convalescent COVID-19.

The rearrangement joins TRBV6-2 or TRBV6-3 to TRBJ1-5; D is uncertain. With 0 bases removed from V and 0 bases from J, the gap between germline ends came to 6 bases. CDR1 is MNHEY, CDR2 SVGEGT, per germline. CDR3 size: 15 residues. DNA for the CDR3: TGTGCCAGCAGTTACTCTTTCAATAGCAATCAGCCCCAGCATTTT. Its protein is CASSYSFNSNQPQHF.

With respect to this clone: The sample holds other DNA sequences that translate to the same CDR3. V and J are TRBV7-3 and TRBJ1-6, with 7 bases fitting TRBD1. This CDR3 has 13 residues. Germline trimming cut 5 bases from V and 7 bases from J; bases unmatched to any gene: 2. Germline V gives CDR1 SGHTA, CDR2 FQGTGA. The CDR3 DNA reads as TGTGCCAGCAGCCCAGGGGGGAATTCACCCCTCCACTTT. It translates to CASSPGGNSPLHF.

This chain joins TRBV2 and TRBJ1-1, with a tentative D call TRBD1 (6 bases). CDR3 length equals 16 residues. Germline V gene lookup returns CDR1 SNHLY and CDR2 FYNNEI. Trimming removed 4 bases from V and 3 bases from J, with 18 bases in between. The CDR3 reads CASSVLIQGVDTEAFF. In DNA form, the CDR3 reads TGTGCCAGCAGTGTTTTGATACAGGGAGTAGACACTGAAGCTTTCTTT.

This clone was recorded a few times. The chain is built from TRBV28 and TRBJ2-3, with D possibly being TRBD1 (5 bases). V was trimmed by 3 bases and J by 6 bases, leaving 19 bases between them. Germline lookup yields CDR1 MDHEN and CDR2 SYDVKM. This CDR3 is 16 amino acids long. This CDR3 is CASSFDALYRQDTQYF. The CDR3 bases are TGTGCCAGCAGTTTCGACGCTCTCTACAGGCAGGATACGCAGTATTTT.

V gene TRBV7-6 combines with J gene TRBJ1-4; weak D call: TRBD1 (6 bases). Germline V gene lookup returns CDR1 SGHVS and CDR2 FNYEAQ. With 1 base removed from V and 3 bases from J, the gap between germline ends came to 15 bases. This CDR3 spans 17 amino acids. CDR3 bases: TGTGCCAGCAGCTTAGGAGAAACAGGGTGGGCTAATGAAAAACTGTTTTTT. Its protein product is CASSLGETGWANEKLFF.

The chain joins TRBV5-4 to TRBJ1-2; TRBD1 agrees at 8 bases. The CDR3 is 14 residues long. Trimming took 2 bases from V and 8 from J; bases not matched to a gene: 8. From germline, CDR1 is SGHNT and CDR2 YYREEE (reference sequence). The CDR3 coding sequence is TGTGCCAGCAGCTTCCAGGGGGCGCGGCGGGGCTACACCTTC. It yields the protein CASSFQGARRGYTF.

The chain couples TRBV20-1 to TRBJ2-2, with a weak D call TRBD1 (6 bases). CDR3 length equals 14 residues. The germline CDR1 and CDR2 sequences are DFQATT and SNEGSKA (reference sequence). V dropped 3 bases and J dropped 4 bases, with 12 bases sitting between them. The CDR3 loop is CSASPGQFTGELFF. The CDR3 DNA sequence: TGCAGTGCTAGTCCCGGACAGTTCACCGGGGAGCTGTTTTTT.

This clone was detected once. This chain links TRBV18 with TRBJ1-1; 7 bases map to TRBD1. The CDR3 is 15 residues long. The V segment lost 4 bases and the J segment 2 bases; nucleotides outside the gene matches: 7. Per germline, CDR1 KGHSH and CDR2 LQKENI. This chain's CDR3 is CASSQSGTVNTEAFF. The CDR3 DNA follows: TGTGCCAGCTCACAATCCGGGACAGTTAACACTGAAGCTTTCTTT.

The CDR3 DNA is TGTGCCAGCAGTGAACTTACAGGGGGACAAGGGAGCACCATATATTTT. As protein: CASSELTGGQGSTIYF. This chain uses TRBV2 with TRBJ1-3; 8 nucleotides line up with TRBD1. V was clipped by 2 bases and J by 9 bases; unmatched bases: 12. The germline V gene encodes CDR1 SNHLY and CDR2 FYNNEI. This CDR3 spans 16 amino acids.

V is TRBV5-6 and J is TRBJ2-1; 9 bases agree with TRBD1. This CDR3 has 18 residues. Germline V gives CDR1 SGHDT, CDR2 YYEEEE. Trimming at V came to 3 bases and at J to 4 bases, leaving 14 bases not matched to a gene. The CDR3 nucleotides read TGTGCCAGCAGCTCGCTGGGGGCCATGACAGGGGGATACAATGAGCAGTTCTTC. As protein: CASSSLGAMTGGYNEQFF.

The chain combines TRBV28 with TRBJ2-3, with 10 bases lining up with TRBD2. V lost 6 bases, J lost 9 bases, and 12 bases stayed unmatched. Per the germline V gene, CDR1 is MDHEN and CDR2 is SYDVKM. The CDR3 spans 15 residues. CDR3 nucleotides: TGTGCCAGCAGCCCCCTCCCAGCGGGGGGGGACACGCAGTATTTT. Its translation: CASSPLPAGGDTQYF.

This rearrangement joins TRBV4-3 to TRBJ2-2, with 8 bases that match TRBD1. Germline V CDR1 and CDR2: LGHNA, YSLEER. The CDR3 spans 17 residues. V lost 3 bases, J lost 0 bases, and 6 bases stayed unmatched. The CDR3 loop is CASSHLSQGANTGELFF. CDR3 DNA sequence: TGCGCCAGCAGCCACCTTTCACAGGGGGCGAACACCGGGGAGCTGTTTTTT.

The chain links TRBV30 to TRBJ2-1; D may be TRBD1 (5 bases). The germline V and J ends were trimmed by 3 bases and 2 bases, with 17 bases remaining between them. The CDR3 is 16 residues long. The germline V gene encodes CDR1 GTSNPN and CDR2 SVGIG (reference sequence). CDR3 DNA: TGTGCCTGGAGCGAAGCGTCAGGGTCCCCCTACAATGAGCAGTTCTTC. It yields the protein CAWSEASGSPYNEQFF.

This clone is a singleton in its sample. The CDR3 spells CASSLGDRRTSGRLNEQFF. The CDR3 bases are TGTGCCAGCAGCTTGGGGGACAGGCGGACTAGCGGACGTCTGAATGAGCAGTTCTTC. The rearrangement uses TRBV5-6 and TRBJ2-1; TRBD2 matches 10 bases. This CDR3 has 19 amino acids. The V segment lost 0 bases and the J segment 7 bases; nucleotides outside the gene matches: 16. Looked up from germline, CDR1 is SGHDT and CDR2 is YYEEEE.

V gene TRBV5-8 combines with J gene TRBJ2-7, with D possibly being TRBD2 (5 bases). Per germline, CDR1 SGHTS and CDR2 YDEGEE. V lost 3 bases and J 0 bases, leaving 13 bases between the germline ends. The CDR3 consists of 15 residues. CDR3 in amino acids: CASSSRGPSSYEQYF. The CDR3 nucleotides are TGTGCCAGCAGCTCCCGGGGTCCTAGCTCCTACGAGCAGTACTTC.

The chain joins TRBV10-3 to TRBJ1-2; maybe TRBD1 (5 bases). V lost 3 bases and J lost 6, with 23 bases in between. The germline V gene encodes CDR1 ENHRY and CDR2 SYGVKD. The CDR3 contains 17 residues. CDR3 sequence (DNA): TGTGCCATCAGTGATCTCTCTGGGCAGGGAAGAAGTGATGGCTACACCTTC. It specifies CAISDLSGQGRSDGYTF.

V gene TRBV28 combines with J gene TRBJ2-4, with D hard to call. V was trimmed by 6 bases and J by 5 bases, leaving 14 bases between them. Germline values: CDR1 MDHEN, CDR2 SYDVKM. The CDR3 is 14 amino acids. CDR3 residues: CASSPFGEENIQYF. The CDR3 DNA reads TGTGCCAGCAGCCCCTTTGGAGAGGAAAACATTCAGTACTTC.

The chain links TRBV28 to TRBJ2-7, with TRBD2 matching over 7 bases. Looked up from germline, CDR1 is MDHEN and CDR2 is SYDVKM. The CDR3 length is 14 residues. With V trimmed by 1 base and J by 7 bases, 7 bases remained unmatched. DNA for the CDR3: TGTGCCAGCAGTTTATTGGGAGGGAGAGGTGAGCAGTACTTC. The encoded protein is CASSLLGGRGEQYF.

This chain links TRBV9 with TRBJ2-7, with a tentative D call TRBD2 (6 bases). This CDR3 contains 14 residues. Germline V gene lookup returns CDR1 SGDLS and CDR2 YYNGEE. V shed 0 bases and J shed 6 bases, with 13 bases lying between them. CDR3 coding DNA: TGTGCCAGCAGCGTAGTGTGGGACGGGGGCGAGCAGTACTTC. Its protein product is CASSVVWDGGEQYF.

V usage is TRBV6-5 and J usage is TRBJ2-1; 8 bases map to TRBD2. The germline V gene encodes CDR1 MNHEY and CDR2 SVGAGI. After removal of 4 bases from V and 7 bases from J, the junction contained 9 bases not matched to a gene. This CDR3 has 15 amino acids. The CDR3 sequence is CASSLFGGRMNEQFF. The CDR3 coding sequence is TGTGCCAGCAGTTTATTTGGCGGGAGGATGAATGAGCAGTTCTTC.

In its sample, this clone was seen a few times. CDR3 in amino acids: CASSMWGASNQPQHF. CDR3 DNA: TGTGCCAGTAGTATGTGGGGCGCAAGCAATCAGCCCCAGCATTTT. V usage is TRBV19 and J usage is TRBJ1-5, with TRBD1 as a possible D gene (5 bases). CDR3 length equals 15 residues. Trimming pared 3 bases from V and 1 base from J, leaving 10 bases between. CDR1 and CDR2 (germline): LNHDA, SQIVND (reference sequence).

This chain joins TRBV7-9 and TRBJ2-2; 7 bases are a match to TRBD2. J lost 1 base, V lost 5 bases, and 16 bases had no gene match. The CDR3 runs 19 residues. Germline loops: CDR1 SEHNR, CDR2 FQNEAQ (reference sequence). The CDR3 DNA sequence: TGTGCCAGCAGCGCCAGGTGGGGCGCAGCGGGGTTGAACACCGGGGAGCTGTTTTTT. Protein product: CASSARWGAAGLNTGELFF. The complete variable domain, with remaining parts taken from reference TRBV7-9 and TRBJ2-2, reads DTGVSQNPRHKITKRGQNVTFRCDPISEHNRLYWYRQTLGQGPEFLTYFQNEAQLEKSRLLSDRFSAERPKGSFSTLEIQRTEQGDSAMYLCASSARWGAAGLNTGELFFGEGSRLTVL.

J is TRBJ2-7 and V is TRBV5-1; TRBD1 matches at 8 bases. CDR1 is SGHRS and CDR2 is YFSETQ in the germline V gene. The V and J ends lost 5 bases and 0 bases, in that order; junction bases with no gene match: 7. There are 15 residues in the CDR3. The CDR3 reads CASSYGTGSSYEQYF. In DNA form, the CDR3 reads TGCGCCAGCAGTTATGGGACAGGTTCCTCCTACGAGCAGTACTTC.

This chain joins TRBV21-1 and TRBJ1-1. TRBV21-1 is classified as a pseudogene. The CDR3 loop spans 17 amino acids. CDR3 sequence: CASSRRGPDGFCTEAFF. The CDR3 region has the DNA TGTGCCAGCAGCAGGAGGGGACCGGACGGCTTTTGCACTGAAGCTTTCTTT.